These 29 T cell receptor beta chains share one sample of origin, sequenced in a study of CD8+CD57+ T cells in acquired aplastic anemia. In patients chosen for sequencing, flow cytometry had shown CD8+CD57+ cell expansion. It was genomic DNA that served as the template for profiling TCR beta VDJ and CDR3. MiXCR, applied by TCRdb to the reads, yields one record per CDR3 protein. This sample has 300,000 or so distinct CDR3 sequences; 56% occur once, and the top ten carry approximately 1.3%. Sequencing used sorted CD4+, CD8+, or CD8+CD57+ T cells (not recorded which) from PBMCs. These receptors all stem from a human donor with aplastic anemia.

This clonotype was counted a few times. V and J are TRBV19 and TRBJ2-7; unclear D gene. The germline gives CDR1 LNHDA, CDR2 SQIVND (reference sequence). V lost 5 bases, J lost 2 bases, and 7 bases lay in between. The CDR3 length is 12 residues. Here the CDR3 DNA reads TGTGCCAGTAGTCCGGGTGCCTACGAGCAGTACTTC. This translates into CASSPGAYEQYF. The whole variable domain, filled in from reference TRBV19 and TRBJ2-7, reads DGGITQSPKYLFRKEGQNVTLSCEQNLNHDAMYWYRQDPGQGLRLIYYSQIVNDFQKGDIAEGYSVSREKKESFPLTVTSAQKNPTAFYLCASSPGAYEQYFGPGTRLTVT.

The chain joins TRBV7-9 to TRBJ2-7; D ambiguous. Germline lookup yields CDR1 SEHNR and CDR2 FQNEAQ (reference sequence). The CDR3 has 14 residues. V dropped 3 bases and J dropped 2 bases, with 11 bases sitting between them. The CDR3 is CASSLLSSTYEQYF. Written as DNA, the CDR3 is TGTGCCAGCAGCTTGCTTTCATCTACCTACGAGCAGTACTTC.

This sequence joins TRBV7-9 and TRBJ2-7; D is ambiguous. V dropped 1 base and J dropped 7 bases, with 8 bases sitting between them. The CDR3 runs 12 residues. In germline, CDR1 is SEHNR, CDR2 FQNEAQ (reference sequence). DNA for the CDR3: TGTGCCAGCAGCTTAGTAGGGCGAGAGCAGTACTTC. Protein sequence: CASSLVGREQYF.

The chain combines TRBV5-1 with TRBJ2-2; TRBD2 might be the D (6 bases). Germline loops: CDR1 SGHRS, CDR2 YFSETQ. The V end was cut by 2 bases, the J end by 4 bases, with 12 bases between. This CDR3 spans 15 amino acids. CDR3 nucleotides: TGCGCCAGCAGCTTCACTAGCAGGAGCACCGGGGAGCTGTTTTTT. Protein sequence: CASSFTSRSTGELFF.

A few counts support this clonotype. CDR3 protein: CASTQLTGQGNSPLHF. Written as DNA, the CDR3 is TGTGCCAGCACCCAATTAACGGGACAGGGTAATTCACCCCTCCACTTT. The rearrangement joins TRBV11-2 to TRBJ1-6; 9 positions agree with TRBD1. Germline CDR1 SGHAT, CDR2 FQNNGV. The CDR3 runs 16 residues. Trimming at V came to 7 bases and at J to 6 bases, leaving 10 bases not matched to a gene.

The rearrangement links TRBV10-3 to TRBJ2-3, with TRBD2 as a possible D gene (6 bases). CDR1 ENHRY and CDR2 SYGVKD come from the germline V gene. The V gene lost 4 bases and the J gene lost 5 bases, with 19 bases spanning the gap. CDR3 length: 16 amino acids. The CDR3 coding sequence is TGTGCCATCAGTGGGCAAAAAGCGGAGGGGATAGATACGCAGTATTTT. This gives the protein CAISGQKAEGIDTQYF.

This sequence joins TRBV7-9 and TRBJ2-7, with no clear D. V was pared by 6 bases and J by 2 bases, with 11 bases between. The CDR3 has 13 residues. Germline CDR1 is SEHNR and CDR2 is FQNEAQ (reference sequence). CDR3 sequence (DNA): TGTGCCAGCAGTAACGGACGGGCCTACGAGCAGTACTTC. Its protein product is CASSNGRAYEQYF.

The chain combines TRBV24-1 with TRBJ2-7; D gene uncertain. The germline gives CDR1 KGHDR, CDR2 SFDVKD. The CDR3 has 16 residues. Trimming took off 7 bases at V and 0 bases at J, with 18 bases between the two ends. The CDR3 DNA is TGTGCCACCAGCAGCAAAGAGACGGCAAGCTCCTACGAGCAGTACTTC. Protein sequence: CATSSKETASSYEQYF.

The CDR3 DNA reads as TGTGCCAGCAGCGCCGCCGGGACTAGTGCCGAGACCCAGTACTTC. The encoded protein is CASSAAGTSAETQYF. This chain joins TRBV9 and TRBJ2-5, with 8 nucleotides matching TRBD2. The CDR3 totals 15 residues. Germline assignment: CDR1 SGDLS and CDR2 YYNGEE. Trimming at V came to 3 bases and at J to 5 bases, leaving 9 bases not matched to a gene.

The sample holds many counts of this clonotype. The chain employs TRBV6-6 and TRBJ1-5; TRBD1 matches 7 bases. After removal of 6 bases from V and 7 bases from J, the junction contained 12 bases not matched to a gene. CDR1 is MNHNY and CDR2 is SVGAGI in the germline V gene (reference sequence). The CDR3 sequence is 15 residues long. Here the CDR3 DNA reads TGTGCCAGCAGAACAGAGGGGGCACGGCGGCAGCCCCAGCATTTT. It is translated as CASRTEGARRQPQHF.

The V call is TRBV5-1, the J call TRBJ1-2; tentative D call: TRBD1 (5 bases). With 0 bases removed from V and 1 base from J, the gap between germline ends came to 16 bases. CDR1 SGHRS and CDR2 YFSETQ come from the germline V gene. The CDR3 consists of 17 residues. The CDR3 DNA is TGCGCCAGCAGCTTGGTGTGGTGGGGACCGGATAACTATGGCTACACCTTC. Its translation: CASSLVWWGPDNYGYTF.

J is TRBJ2-1 and V is TRBV2; 10 bases match TRBD1. Unmatched junction bases numbered 4, after V lost 7 bases and J lost 4 bases. CDR1 SNHLY and CDR2 FYNNEI come from the germline V gene. This CDR3 is built from 14 residues. The DNA of the CDR3 is TGTGCCAGCAAGGGACAGGGGTTGTACAATGAGCAGTTCTTC. It is translated as CASKGQGLYNEQFF.

Remarks on this clonotype: Compared with germline, one end of the junction differs, possibly owing to a read error. The chain combines TRBV2 with TRBJ1-1, with D unresolved. The CDR3 loop spans 11 amino acids. Looked up from germline, CDR1 is SNHLY and CDR2 is FYNNEI. This chain's CDR3 is CAGSEAWGAFF. Written as DNA, the CDR3 is TGTGCCGGCAGTGAAGCCTGGGGAGCTTTCTTT.

This rearrangement joins TRBV24-1 to TRBJ2-3; TRBD2 matches at 11 bases. Germline values: CDR1 KGHDR, CDR2 SFDVKD. CDR3 length: 18 residues. The trim removed 4 bases at V and 0 bases at J, leaving 8 bases unmatched. CDR3 residues: CATSDLRTSGFSTDTQYF. In DNA, the CDR3 is TGTGCCACCAGTGACCTCAGGACTAGCGGGTTTAGCACAGATACGCAGTATTTT.

The chain carries TRBV29-1 and TRBJ1-1; unclear D gene. Germline V CDR1 and CDR2: SQVTM, ANQGSEA. Trimming removed 8 bases from V and 5 bases from J, with 15 bases in between. The CDR3 consists of 12 residues. This chain's CDR3 is CSSKSGVTEAFF. The DNA of the CDR3 is TGCAGCTCCAAATCGGGAGTGACTGAAGCTTTCTTT. Drawing the rest from reference TRBV29-1 and TRBJ1-1, the complete variable domain is SAVISQKPSRDICQRGTSLTIQCQVDSQVTMMFWYRQQPGQSLTLIATANQGSEATYESGFVIDKFPISRPNLTFSTLTVSNMSPEDSSIYLCSSKSGVTEAFFGQGTRLTVV.

This clonotype was detected once. The V call is TRBV24-1, the J call TRBJ2-1; 7 bases map to TRBD1. The CDR3 runs to 13 residues. V trimming: 8 bases; J trimming: 6 bases; junction bases outside the gene matches: 6. CDR1 is KGHDR, CDR2 SFDVKD, per germline. In DNA form, the CDR3 reads TGTGCCACCACTCGACAGGGTTCCAATGAGCAGTTCTTC. Translating gives CATTRQGSNEQFF.

This clonotype showed up many times. V gene TRBV3-1 combines with J gene TRBJ1-3; no definite D call. CDR3 length: 15 residues. Trimming shortened V by 0 bases and J by 2 bases, and 8 bases separated the two germline ends. CDR1 and CDR2 (germline): LGHDT, YNNKEL (reference sequence). Here the CDR3 DNA reads TGTGCCAGCAGCCAAGATAGGCTTACTGGAAACACCATATATTTT. Translated: CASSQDRLTGNTIYF.

In its sample, this clonotype was seen many times. The J gene is TRBJ2-1, the V gene TRBV20-1, with 10 nucleotides matching TRBD1. This CDR3 spans 13 amino acids. Trimming at V came to 7 bases and at J to 4 bases, leaving 4 bases not matched to a gene. CDR1 is DFQATT, CDR2 SNEGSKA, per germline (reference sequence). The CDR3 bases are TGCAGTGAAACGGGACAGGGGTACAATGAGCAGTTCTTC. It specifies CSETGQGYNEQFF.

This clonotype was seen more than once but under ten times. The CDR3 bases are TGTGCCAGCAGCTTAGCGGGACTGAGCGATACGCAGTATTTT. Translating gives CASSLAGLSDTQYF. This chain joins TRBV7-9 and TRBJ2-3; a weak D match, TRBD2 (6 bases). From germline, CDR1 is SEHNR and CDR2 FQNEAQ (reference sequence). V was pared by 0 bases and J by 6 bases, with 10 bases between. The CDR3 has 14 residues.

The chain couples TRBV2 to TRBJ2-7; maybe TRBD1 (5 bases). V lost 4 bases and J lost 0, with 16 bases in between. The V gene's germline CDR1 is SNHLY and CDR2 FYNNEI. CDR3 length: 16 residues. This CDR3 is CASSAWSQGGSYEQYF. The CDR3 DNA reads as TGTGCCAGCAGTGCATGGTCTCAGGGCGGCTCCTACGAGCAGTACTTC.

On this clonotype itself: A read error may be the cause here, since a much bigger clone is one base away. The chain employs TRBV7-2 and TRBJ2-3, with D uncertain. The V end lost 5 bases, the J end lost 5 bases, and 11 bases lay between the germline ends. The CDR3 spans 13 residues. Germline values: CDR1 SGHTA, CDR2 FQGNSA. CDR3 residues: CASSLHEGDTQYF. The CDR3 DNA sequence: TGTGCCAGCAGCCTCCACGAAGGAGATACGCAGTATTTT. The complete variable domain, with remaining parts taken from reference TRBV7-2 and TRBJ2-3, reads GAGVSQSPSNKVTEKGKDVELRCDPISGHTALYWYRQSLGQGLEFLIYFQGNSAPDKSGLPSDRFSAERTGGSVSTLTIQRTQQEDSAVYLCASSLHEGDTQYFGPGTRLTVL.

There are a few counts of this clonotype. V and J are TRBV7-3 and TRBJ1-6; D call uncertain. V lost 0 bases and J 8 bases, leaving 5 bases between the germline ends. The CDR3 is made up of 13 amino acids. From germline, CDR1 is SGHTA and CDR2 FQGTGA. This CDR3 is CASSLTQDSPLHF. The CDR3 DNA reads as TGTGCCAGCAGCTTAACGCAGGATTCACCCCTCCACTTT.

The chain joins TRBV5-1 to TRBJ2-7; D not certain. The CDR3 is made up of 13 amino acids. Deletions cut 0 bases from V and 9 bases from J, with 13 bases between. Germline values: CDR1 SGHRS, CDR2 YFSETQ. The DNA of the CDR3 is TGCGCCAGCAGCTTGGATGCGCTTTTCGGGCAGTACTTC. This translates into CASSLDALFGQYF.

This clonotype showed up many times. CDR3 nucleotides: TGTGCCAGCAGCGCTCACCCGGGACGGTCCTACAATGAGCAGTTCTTC. Translating it yields CASSAHPGRSYNEQFF. The chain carries TRBV3-1 and TRBJ2-1; D tentatively reads TRBD1 or TRBD2 (5 bases each). V gave up 5 bases and J gave up 1 base, with 15 bases separating them. CDR1 and CDR2 from the germline V gene are LGHDT and YNNKEL (reference sequence). The CDR3 totals 16 residues.

This clonotype was seen ten or more times. The V gene is TRBV6-5, the J gene TRBJ2-3, with a possible D match to TRBD2 (5 bases). The V end was cut by 6 bases, the J end by 2 bases, with 18 bases between. Looked up from germline, CDR1 is MNHEY and CDR2 is SVGAGI. This CDR3 comprises 16 residues. As DNA, the CDR3 is TGTGCCAGCAGCTCGGGGTTGGGTCAGTACACAGATACGCAGTATTTT. It is translated as CASSSGLGQYTDTQYF.

There are many counts of this clonotype. The chain couples TRBV9 to TRBJ2-2; tentative D call: TRBD2 (6 bases). The CDR3 is 17 residues long. Trimming removed 4 bases from V and 4 bases from J, with 20 bases in between. Germline V gene lookup returns CDR1 SGDLS and CDR2 YYNGEE. CDR3 sequence: CASSSWAGIVVTGELFF. DNA for the CDR3: TGTGCCAGCAGCTCTTGGGCGGGGATCGTCGTCACCGGGGAGCTGTTTTTT.

This clonotype was recorded at least ten times. The rearrangement uses TRBV20-1 and TRBJ2-2; tentatively, D is TRBD2 (5 bases). With 3 bases removed from V and 5 bases from J, the gap between germline ends came to 10 bases. The CDR3 length is 13 residues. From germline, CDR1 is DFQATT and CDR2 SNEGSKA (reference sequence). In DNA, the CDR3 is TGCAGTGCTAGCCCTTCGGGGACCGGGGAGCTGTTTTTT. Its translation: CSASPSGTGELFF.

V usage is TRBV9 and J usage is TRBJ1-6; no reliable D call. V was cut by 2 bases and J by 0 bases, with 3 bases left in between. The CDR3 is 14 amino acids. CDR1 is SGDLS and CDR2 is YYNGEE in the germline V gene. The CDR3 is CASSVGSYNSPLHF. In nucleotides, the CDR3 is TGTGCCAGCAGCGTCGGCTCCTATAATTCACCCCTCCACTTT.

The chain couples TRBV6-7 to TRBJ2-5, with 8 bases aligning to TRBD2. TRBV6-7 is an ORF, and what it does is uncertain. The CDR3 runs 16 residues. V lost 0 bases to trimming and J lost 4 bases; unmatched junction nucleotides: 7. CDR3 sequence reads: CASSYSEGLESETQYF. The DNA for the CDR3 is TGTGCCAGCAGTTACTCGGAGGGACTAGAGTCAGAGACCCAGTACTTC.